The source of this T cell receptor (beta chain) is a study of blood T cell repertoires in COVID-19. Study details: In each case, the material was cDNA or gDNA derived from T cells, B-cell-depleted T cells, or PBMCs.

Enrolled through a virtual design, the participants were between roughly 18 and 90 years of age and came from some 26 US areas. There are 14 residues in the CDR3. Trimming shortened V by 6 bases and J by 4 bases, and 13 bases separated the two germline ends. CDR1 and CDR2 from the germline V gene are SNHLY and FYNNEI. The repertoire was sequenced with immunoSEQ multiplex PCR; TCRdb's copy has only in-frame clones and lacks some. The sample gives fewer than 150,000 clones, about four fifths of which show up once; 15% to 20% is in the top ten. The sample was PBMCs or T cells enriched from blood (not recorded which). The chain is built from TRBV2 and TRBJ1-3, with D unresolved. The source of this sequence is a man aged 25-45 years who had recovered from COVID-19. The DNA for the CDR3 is TGTGCCAGCAGGGGCGAAGGGAGAGGAAACACCATATATTTT. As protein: CASRGEGRGNTIYF.